Described below is a single T cell receptor beta chain sequence and its context. Antigen specificity is unknown. This specimen belongs to a study of T cell responses to AZD1222 COVID-19 vaccine. The germline V and J ends were trimmed by 4 bases and 4 bases, with 10 bases remaining between them. This CDR3 is 14 amino acids long. Germline V gives CDR1 MGHRA, CDR2 YSYEKL. The method was immunoSEQ multiplex PCR; TCRdb's version includes in-frame clones alone and lacks a portion of them. This sample has over 150,000 clones; roughly 90% occur once, and the top ten carry around 18%. Study findings and constraints: It was only a handful of AZD1222 recipients who were seropositive at baseline.

The sequence was obtained from an adult in good health. Sequenced here: peripheral blood, sampled on day 0 of AZD1222 vaccination. J is TRBJ1-4 and V is TRBV4-1; perhaps TRBD1 as D (5 bases). The DNA of the CDR3 is TGCGCCAGCAGCCCGGGACTGAGTAATGAAAAACTGTTTTTT. This sequence encodes CASSPGLSNEKLFF.